Below are 20 T cell receptor beta chains sequenced from a single sample in a study of cytomegalovirus exposure and HLA in healthy donors. The PCR ran on 60 Vbeta and 13 Jbeta primers. Measured with immunoSEQ multiplex PCR; TCRdb has only the in-frame clones, and not every one. In the table there are 90,000 to 120,000 clones, around 80% of which are singletons. Sample: PBMCs. These receptors originate from a female donor in good health and CMV-seropositive.

This sequence joins TRBV5-5 and TRBJ2-3; 8 bases match TRBD2. V shed 3 bases, J shed 5 bases, and the junction held 11 bases outside the gene matches. CDR3 size: 16 residues. Germline-derived CDR1 and CDR2 are SGHKS and YYEKEE (reference sequence). In nucleotides, the CDR3 is TGTGCCAGCAGCTACGCCGGGACTAGGGTCAAAGATACGCAGTATTTT. Amino acids: CASSYAGTRVKDTQYF.

This sequence joins TRBV4-1 and TRBJ2-7; 8 bases agree with TRBD2. The CDR3 runs 14 residues. The germline CDR1 and CDR2 sequences are MGHRA and YSYEKL. The junction had 4 bases not matched to a gene; V was cut back by 4 bases and J by 2 bases. In DNA form, the CDR3 reads TGCGCCAGCAGCCCCACTAGCGGTACCTACGAGCAGTACTTC. Encoded protein: CASSPTSGTYEQYF.

The chain couples TRBV5-4 to TRBJ2-5; 7 bases agree with TRBD2. The CDR3 has 13 amino acids. Germline assignment: CDR1 SGHNT and CDR2 YYREEE (reference sequence). The V and J ends lost 1 base and 5 bases, in that order; junction bases with no gene match: 2. As DNA, the CDR3 is TGTGCCAGCAGCTTGCAGGGAGGGGAGACCCAGTACTTC. Translation gives CASSLQGGETQYF.

The V call is TRBV6-1, the J call TRBJ2-7, with 8 positions matching TRBD1. The germline CDR1 and CDR2 sequences are MNHNS and SASEGT. The CDR3 loop spans 13 amino acids. J lost 4 bases, V lost 6 bases, and 5 bases had no gene match. The CDR3 here is CASSRQGTYEQYF. CDR3 nucleotides: TGTGCCAGCAGCAGACAGGGGACTTACGAGCAGTACTTC.

The rearrangement uses TRBV5-6 and TRBJ2-5; 11 bases line up with TRBD2. Germline loops: CDR1 SGHDT, CDR2 YYEEEE. Trimming took 4 bases from V and 5 from J; bases not matched to a gene: 16. The CDR3 contains 18 residues. The CDR3, as DNA: TGTGCCAGCAGCCCCCCCCCGCGGCTAGCGGGGGGTCCGGAGACCCAGTACTTC. It specifies CASSPPPRLAGGPETQYF.

The chain is built from TRBV30 and TRBJ2-7, with TRBD1 as a possible D gene (6 bases). V was pared by 0 bases and J by 4 bases, with 13 bases between. The CDR3 totals 14 residues. CDR1 is GTSNPN, CDR2 SVGIG, per germline (reference sequence). The CDR3 protein is CAWSVGRGTYEQYF. CDR3 in DNA: TGTGCCTGGAGTGTAGGCAGGGGCACGTACGAGCAGTACTTC.

The chain employs TRBV19 and TRBJ2-5; the D is unclear. The last part of the DNA fits TRBJ2-7 better; the J call may be wrong. CDR3 length equals 14 residues. Per germline, CDR1 LNHDA and CDR2 SQIVND (reference sequence). CDR3 coding DNA: TGTGCCAGCCGCCGGGTGGCGGCGGACTACGAGCAGTACTTC. It specifies CASRRVAADYEQYF.

The chain uses TRBV18 and TRBJ2-7; perhaps TRBD2 as D (5 bases). Germline CDR1 is KGHSH and CDR2 is LQKENI. CDR3 size: 13 residues. V was clipped by 1 base and J by 6 bases, with 10 bases between them. The CDR3 region is CASSPRGEGEQYF. The CDR3 DNA is TGTGCCAGCTCACCACGCGGAGAGGGCGAGCAGTACTTC.

As for this clone: This specimen includes other DNA sequences encoding the same CDR3. The CDR3 sequence: CASSLPRGLNTEAFF. Written as DNA, the CDR3 is TGTGCCAGCAGCTTACCCCGGGGATTGAACACTGAAGCTTTCTTT. The J gene is TRBJ1-1, the V gene TRBV7-9; no firm D call. Germline CDR1 SEHNR, CDR2 FQNEAQ (reference sequence). Trimming took off 2 bases at V and 0 bases at J, with 10 bases between the two ends. This CDR3 is built from 15 residues.

The chain joins TRBV30 to TRBJ1-3, with D perhaps TRBD1 (6 bases). With 1 base removed from V and 0 bases from J, the gap between germline ends came to 10 bases. This CDR3 contains 15 residues. The V gene's germline CDR1 is GTSNPN and CDR2 SVGIG (reference sequence). This chain's CDR3 is CAWSGLGASGNTIYF. The CDR3 DNA is TGTGCCTGGAGTGGCTTGGGGGCCTCTGGAAACACCATATATTTT.

The rearrangement joins TRBV19 to TRBJ1-1; TRBD1 might be the D (5 bases). Germline V gene sequence: CDR1 LNHDA, CDR2 SQIVND (reference sequence). Between the trimmed V and J ends, which lost 1 base and 1 base, there was a span of 13 bases. This CDR3 has 16 residues. The CDR3 coding sequence is TGTGCCAGTAGTATAGTCCTGACAGCCAAGAACACTGAAGCTTTCTTT. This translates into CASSIVLTAKNTEAFF.

This sequence joins TRBV6-5 and TRBJ2-7; D call uncertain. Per germline, CDR1 MNHEY and CDR2 SVGAGI. This CDR3 is built from 14 residues. Between the trimmed V and J ends, which lost 5 bases and 0 bases, there was a span of 11 bases. The CDR3 DNA sequence: TGTGCCAGCAGTGTTTCGGCAGGCTCCTACGAGCAGTACTTC. This encodes CASSVSAGSYEQYF.

The chain joins TRBV5-1 to TRBJ2-7; 7 bases are shared with TRBD1. CDR3 length: 13 amino acids. Germline loops: CDR1 SGHRS, CDR2 YFSETQ. After removal of 5 bases from V and 3 bases from J, the junction contained 5 bases not matched to a gene. DNA for the CDR3: TGCGCCAGCAGGTCGGCAGGGGGCTACGAGCAGTACTTC. Its protein is CASRSAGGYEQYF.

This clone occurred a few times. One junction end disagrees with the germline gene, perhaps due to a read error. The rearrangement joins TRBV6-1 to TRBJ2-7; 9 nucleotides align to TRBD1. Germline lookup yields CDR1 MNHNS and CDR2 SASEGT. This CDR3 has 15 amino acids. CDR3 residues: CASSEGGTGSSEQYF. CDR3 DNA: TGTGCCAGCAGTGAAGGGGGGACAGGGTCCTCCGAGCAGTACTTC.

V gene TRBV5-1 combines with J gene TRBJ2-2; 7 nucleotides agree with TRBD1. Looked up from germline, CDR1 is SGHRS and CDR2 is YFSETQ. Unmatched junction bases numbered 7, after V lost 0 bases and J lost 5 bases. CDR3 length: 16 amino acids. In DNA form, the CDR3 reads TGCGCCAGCAGCTTGGCCCCGACAGGGTCGACCGGGGAGCTGTTTTTT. This sequence encodes CASSLAPTGSTGELFF.

Only a few counts were recorded for this clone. The chain has TRBV10-2 and TRBJ2-7, with 9 bases aligning to TRBD2. V shed 6 bases, J shed 4 bases, and the junction held 4 bases outside the gene matches. The CDR3 contains 13 residues. Per germline, CDR1 WSHSY and CDR2 SAAADI. In DNA form, the CDR3 reads TGCGCCAGCAGGGCGGGGGGGAGGTACGAGCAGTACTTC. It translates to CASRAGGRYEQYF.

The chain has TRBV6-5 and TRBJ2-1, with TRBD1 identical over 7 bases. Germline V CDR1 and CDR2: MNHEY, SVGAGI. This CDR3 has 15 residues. V was clipped by 2 bases and J by 2 bases; unmatched bases: 3. CDR3 in DNA: TGTGCCAGCAGTTACATGACAGGGACCTACAATGAGCAGTTCTTC. The encoded protein is CASSYMTGTYNEQFF.

This clone was seen only a few times. The chain links TRBV7-6 to TRBJ1-3; weak D call: TRBD1 (6 bases). The V and J ends lost 2 bases and 2 bases respectively, with 13 bases between them. Looked up from germline, CDR1 is SGHVS and CDR2 is FNYEAQ. CDR3 length: 16 residues. The DNA for the CDR3 is TGTGCCAGCAGCTTAAGCAGGGGACCCCCTGGAAACACCATATATTTT. Protein product: CASSLSRGPPGNTIYF.

This sequence joins TRBV29-1 and TRBJ1-2, with 9 bases that match TRBD1. CDR3 size: 14 residues. Germline V gene data show CDR1 as SQVTM and CDR2 as ANQGSEA. With 6 bases clipped from V and 6 bases from J, the junction kept 11 bases outside the gene matches. The CDR3 reads CSVQRSTGGHGYTF. The DNA for the CDR3 is TGCAGCGTCCAGAGGAGTACAGGGGGCCATGGCTACACCTTC. Full variable domain (rest looked up from reference TRBV29-1 and TRBJ1-2): SAVISQKPSRDICQRGTSLTIQCQVDSQVTMMFWYRQQPGQSLTLIATANQGSEATYESGFVIDKFPISRPNLTFSTLTVSNMSPEDSSIYLCSVQRSTGGHGYTFGSGTRLTVV.

This chain connects TRBV7-2 to TRBJ2-3; a weak D match, TRBD2 (5 bases). Trimming stripped 3 bases from V and 4 bases from J, with 14 bases between. The CDR3 length is 15 residues. Germline loops: CDR1 SGHTA, CDR2 FQGNSA. The CDR3 nucleotides read TGTGCCAGCAGCTTTCGGACCGCCGGGGCAGATACGCAGTATTTT. Protein: CASSFRTAGADTQYF. The whole variable domain, remainder taken from reference TRBV7-2 and TRBJ2-3, is GAGVSQSPSNKVTEKGKDVELRCDPISGHTALYWYRQSLGQGLEFLIYFQGNSAPDKSGLPSDRFSAERTGGSVSTLTIQRTQQEDSAVYLCASSFRTAGADTQYFGPGTRLTVL.